The 21 T cell receptor beta chains given below trace back to one sample, sequenced in a study of CXCR3-negative and CXCR3-positive naive CD8 T cells. Their antigens remain unidentified. Study-wide findings and caveats: TRB CDR3s of CXCR3-positive naive cells were more hydrophobic than those of CXCR3-negative naive cells.

Through 5' RACE with UMI labels, the TRB cDNA libraries were prepared. TCRdb re-analyzed the 5' RACE reads; it lists each CDR3 protein once, without DNA. The listing contains some 150,000 distinct CDR3 sequences. Sequencing was done on a sample of naive CXCR3+ CD8+ T cells from blood. The sample's subset: CD45RO-CCR7+CD27+CD95- naive CD8+ T cells expressing CXCR3 (TNR3+). These receptors all come from a human donor in good health. Some clones in this sample may be carry-over from other donors' samples.

CDR3 sequence: CASSASGTGSNEQFF. The J gene is TRBJ2-1, the V gene TRBV9; TCRdb gives TRBD1 as the D gene, but with no DNA this cannot be confirmed. The germline V gene has CDR1 SGDLS and CDR2 YYNGEE. CDR3 length equals 15 residues.

The V and J genes are TRBV7-9 and TRBJ2-7; with no DNA, the TCRdb D assignment of TRBD1 cannot be verified. The CDR3 contains 14 residues. Looked up from germline, CDR1 is SEHNR and CDR2 is FQNEAQ (reference sequence). The CDR3 protein is CASSSPGQGYEQYF.

CDR3 loop: CASSDPGRRFGTDTQYF. The chain links TRBV25-1 to TRBJ2-3; TCRdb's assignment of TRBD1 cannot be checked, as there is no DNA. The CDR3 loop spans 17 amino acids. Germline CDR1 MGHDK, CDR2 SYGVNS.

The chain uses TRBV4-2 and TRBJ2-3; the TCRdb D gene call, TRBD2, has no DNA to confirm it. This CDR3 region has 17 residues. Germline V gene lookup returns CDR1 LGHNA and CDR2 YNFKEQ. The CDR3: CASSLEIAGGSTDTQYF.

The CDR3 loop is CASSLPSPPTYEQYF. The chain is built from TRBV28 and TRBJ2-7. The CDR3 contains 15 residues. Germline CDR1 is MDHEN and CDR2 is SYDVKM.

The chain recombines TRBV7-9 with TRBJ2-5; TCRdb's D call, TRBD2, is unchecked because there is no DNA. The germline V gene has CDR1 SEHNR and CDR2 FQNEAQ (reference sequence). This CDR3 spans 16 amino acids. The CDR3 sequence is CASSDLAGVNQETQYF.

The V gene is TRBV20-1, the J gene TRBJ1-5. CDR1 and CDR2 from the germline V gene are DFQATT and SNEGSKA (reference sequence). This CDR3 has 12 amino acids. CDR3 loop: CSARDGDQPQHF.

CDR3 amino acids: CASSVGGHEQYF. The J gene is TRBJ2-7, the V gene TRBV9. Germline V gives CDR1 SGDLS, CDR2 YYNGEE. The CDR3 contains 12 residues. Using reference TRBV9 and TRBJ2-7 for the parts outside the CDR3, the full variable domain is DSGVTQTPKHLITATGQRVTLRCSPRSGDLSVYWYQQSLDQGLQFLIQYYNGEERAKGNILERFSAQQFPDLHSELNLSSLELGDSALYFCASSVGGHEQYFGPGTRLTVT.

The chain carries TRBV20-1 and TRBJ2-3; checking the TCRdb D call of TRBD1 is not possible without DNA. The germline V gene encodes CDR1 DFQATT and CDR2 SNEGSKA (reference sequence). The CDR3 has 14 amino acids. The CDR3 sequence is CSAHWAEWEDTQYF.

The chain recombines TRBV7-2 with TRBJ2-3; TCRdb reports TRBD2, a call that lacks DNA to check it against. The CDR3 is 20 residues long. Germline V CDR1 and CDR2: SGHTA, FQGNSA. This chain's CDR3 is CASSLVGLAGGGSVADTQYF.

The chain is built from TRBV2 and TRBJ2-7; checking the TCRdb D call of TRBD2 is not possible without DNA. CDR1 and CDR2 (germline): SNHLY, FYNNEI. This CDR3 spans 14 amino acids. The CDR3 loop reads CASSISSGTYEQYF.

The rearrangement links TRBV18 to TRBJ2-4. The germline gives CDR1 KGHSH, CDR2 LQKENI. CDR3 length equals 13 residues. This CDR3 is CASSRQGWDIQYF.

The genes are TRBV29-1 and TRBJ1-4; absent DNA, TCRdb's TRBD1 call cannot be checked. This CDR3 has 12 amino acids. The germline CDR1 and CDR2 sequences are SQVTM and ANQGSEA. CDR3 protein: CSVVAGGVKLFF. The full variable domain, its missing parts supplied by reference TRBV29-1 and TRBJ1-4, is SAVISQKPSRDICQRGTSLTIQCQVDSQVTMMFWYRQQPGQSLTLIATANQGSEATYESGFVIDKFPISRPNLTFSTLTVSNMSPEDSSIYLCSVVAGGVKLFFGSGTQLSVL.

The genes are TRBV11-2 and TRBJ2-7; TCRdb names TRBD1, which stays unverified in the absence of DNA. Germline V gene sequence: CDR1 SGHAT, CDR2 FQNNGV. The CDR3 is made up of 11 amino acids. The CDR3 sequence: CASRETYEQYF.

V and J are TRBV3-1 and TRBJ2-7; checking the TCRdb D call of TRBD1 is not possible without DNA. The CDR3 contains 16 residues. In germline, CDR1 is LGHDT, CDR2 YNNKEL (reference sequence). CDR3 amino acids: CASSQDFRGASYEQYF.

V is TRBV7-9 and J is TRBJ2-7; TCRdb selects TRBD1, and the lack of DNA leaves this call unchecked. The CDR3 has 15 residues. CDR1 is SEHNR and CDR2 is FQNEAQ in the germline V gene (reference sequence). The CDR3 loop reads CASSDTRDTPYEQYF. Combining the CDR3 with reference TRBV7-9 and TRBJ2-7 gives the whole variable domain DTGVSQNPRHKITKRGQNVTFRCDPISEHNRLYWYRQTLGQGPEFLTYFQNEAQLEKSRLLSDRFSAERPKGSFSTLEIQRTEQGDSAMYLCASSDTRDTPYEQYFGPGTRLTVT.

V is TRBV29-1 and J is TRBJ2-1; TCRdb lists TRBD1, though no DNA is available to test this call. Germline CDR1 SQVTM, CDR2 ANQGSEA. The CDR3 contains 16 residues. The CDR3 protein is CSVEGWRGNSYNEQFF.

The V gene is TRBV28, the J gene TRBJ2-1; absent DNA, TCRdb's TRBD2 call cannot be checked. From germline, CDR1 is MDHEN and CDR2 SYDVKM. The CDR3 loop spans 11 amino acids. CDR3 amino acids: CASSFGLAEFF.

V is TRBV12-3 or TRBV12-4 and J is TRBJ2-1. CDR3 length: 15 residues. The CDR3 here is CASSLVTPPYNEQFF.

V is TRBV7-9 and J is TRBJ2-2; the TRBD1 assignment by TCRdb is unverifiable without DNA. Per germline, CDR1 SEHNR and CDR2 FQNEAQ (reference sequence). This CDR3 is 17 amino acids long. This CDR3 reads CASSLPRQGTNTGELFF.

CDR3 in amino acids: CASSLAGLSYEQYF. The V call is TRBV7-6, the J call TRBJ2-7. CDR3 length equals 14 residues. Germline CDR1 reads SGHVS; CDR2 reads FNYEAQ.